The T cell receptor beta chain described here comes from a study of T cells in Graves' hyperthyroidism and ophthalmopathy. Study-wide context: Peripheral blood was acquired at first diagnosis, ahead of any therapy whatsoever.

This clonotype was observed a few times. The V end lost 8 bases, the J end lost 10 bases, and 19 bases lay between the germline ends. This CDR3 comprises 13 residues. Germline V gives CDR1 MNHEY, CDR2 SMNVEV (reference sequence). TCR beta CDR3 region amplification was performed from RNA transcripts. The HTBI primer set drove a first-round RT-PCR of the TCR CDR3. TCRdb re-called the multiplex PCR reads with MiXCR, one entry per CDR3 protein. The sample contains about 690,000 distinct CDR3 sequences, 15% to 20% of which appear only once. Graves' hyperthyroidism is called stable when ophthalmopathy does not progress within 18 months.

The clonotype originates from a man aged 50 to 60 with Graves' hyperthyroidism. The sequenced sample was blood. The chain joins TRBV27 to TRBJ2-3; perhaps D is TRBD1 or TRBD2 (5 bases each). The CDR3 reads CASALQVRGPQYF. The CDR3 coding sequence is TGTGCCAGCGCCCTTCAAGTACGGGGCCCGCAGTATTTT.